Presented here are 5 T cell receptor beta chains from one specimen sequenced in a study of shared clonotypes between healthy human individuals. TCRdb's copy holds only in-frame clones and misses some; the assay was immunoSEQ multiplex PCR. The data hold about 100,000 clones, with about 66% observed a single time. Sequencing was done on a sample of memory CD8+ T cells sorted from blood. Indicated subset: CD45RO+ cells pooled with CCR7-negative TemRA cells. These receptors came from a woman aged 25 to 39 in good health.

This clone was found many times. The V call is TRBV6-5, the J call TRBJ1-2; D remains unclear. The CDR3 is made up of 16 amino acids. Trimming removed 0 bases from V and 8 bases from J, with 19 bases in between. Germline V gene lookup returns CDR1 MNHEY and CDR2 SVGAGI. The CDR3 bases are TGTGCCAGCAGTTACTCATCGGAGGGTACCACCTCAGGCTACACCTTC. It codes for CASSYSSEGTTSGYTF.

The chain recombines TRBV27 with TRBJ2-7; D remains ambiguous. V was shortened by 1 base and J by 1 base, with 8 bases between the two germline ends. Germline V lookup: CDR1 MNHEY, CDR2 SMNVEV (reference sequence). The CDR3 spans 14 residues. The CDR3 is CASSLFPGSYEQYF. CDR3 nucleotides: TGTGCCAGCAGTTTATTTCCGGGTTCCTACGAGCAGTACTTC.

The chain recombines TRBV5-4 with TRBJ2-5; 10 bases map to TRBD1. Trimming at V came to 0 bases and at J to 5 bases, leaving 7 bases not matched to a gene. There are 16 residues in the CDR3. Germline values: CDR1 SGHNT, CDR2 YYREEE (reference sequence). In DNA form, the CDR3 reads TGTGCCAGCAGCTTGGGGACAGGGGGTACAGGGGAGACCCAGTACTTC. Translated, it gives CASSLGTGGTGETQYF.

This clone occurred a few times. The chain recombines TRBV4-2 with TRBJ2-2; TRBD2 aligns across 10 bases. V lost 9 bases to trimming and J lost 6 bases; unmatched junction nucleotides: 7. From germline, CDR1 is LGHNA and CDR2 YNFKEQ. There are 14 residues in the CDR3. CDR3 sequence reads: CASGGTSDAGELFF. CDR3 DNA sequence: TGTGCCAGTGGGGGGACTAGCGACGCCGGGGAGCTGTTTTTT.

Remarks on this clone: A much larger clone lies one base from this, so it may be a read error. The identical CDR3 is also encoded by other nucleotide sequences in the sample. This sequence joins TRBV14 and TRBJ2-7, with 8 positions matching TRBD2. CDR1 and CDR2 from the germline V gene are SGHDN and FVKESK. Trimming took 1 base from V and 0 from J; bases not matched to a gene: 2. The CDR3 is 15 amino acids. The CDR3: CASSQGLAGSYEQYF. CDR3 bases: TGTGCCAGCAGCCAAGGGCTAGCGGGCTCCTACGAGCAGTACTTC.